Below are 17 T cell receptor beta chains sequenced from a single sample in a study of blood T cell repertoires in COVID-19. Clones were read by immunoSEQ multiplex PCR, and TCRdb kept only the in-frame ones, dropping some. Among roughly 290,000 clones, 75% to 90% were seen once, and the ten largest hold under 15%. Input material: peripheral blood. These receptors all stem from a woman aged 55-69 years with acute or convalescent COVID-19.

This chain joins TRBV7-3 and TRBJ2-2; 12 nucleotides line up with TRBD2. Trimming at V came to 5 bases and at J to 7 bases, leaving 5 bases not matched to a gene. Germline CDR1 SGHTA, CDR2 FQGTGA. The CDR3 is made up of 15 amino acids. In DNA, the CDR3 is TGTGCCAGCAGCCGACTAGCGGGAGACAGCGGGGAGCTGTTTTTT. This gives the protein CASSRLAGDSGELFF.

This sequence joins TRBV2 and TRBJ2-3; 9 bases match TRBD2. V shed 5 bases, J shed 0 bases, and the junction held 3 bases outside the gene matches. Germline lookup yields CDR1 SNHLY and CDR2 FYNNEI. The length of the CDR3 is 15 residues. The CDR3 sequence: CASSTSGGSTDTQYF. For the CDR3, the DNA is TGTGCCAGCAGTACGAGCGGGGGGAGCACAGATACGCAGTATTTT.

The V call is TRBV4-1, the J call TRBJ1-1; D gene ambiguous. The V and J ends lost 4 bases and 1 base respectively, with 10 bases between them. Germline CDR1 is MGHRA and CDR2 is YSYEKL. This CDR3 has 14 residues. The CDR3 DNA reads TGCGCCAGCAGCCGAGAGGGAGGGAACACTGAAGCTTTCTTT. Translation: CASSREGGNTEAFF.

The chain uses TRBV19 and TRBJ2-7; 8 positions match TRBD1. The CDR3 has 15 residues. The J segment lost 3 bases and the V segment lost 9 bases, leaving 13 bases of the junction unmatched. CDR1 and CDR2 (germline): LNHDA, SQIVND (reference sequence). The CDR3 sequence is CASRPGGFQNYEQYF. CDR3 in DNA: TGTGCCAGCAGACCAGGGGGCTTCCAAAACTACGAGCAGTACTTC.

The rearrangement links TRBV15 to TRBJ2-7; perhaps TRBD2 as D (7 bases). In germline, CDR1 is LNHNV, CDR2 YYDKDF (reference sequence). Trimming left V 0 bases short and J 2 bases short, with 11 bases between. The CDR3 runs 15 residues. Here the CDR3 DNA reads TGTGCCACCAGCAGAGAAGGCGGGGGCGCCTACGAGCAGTACTTC. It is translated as CATSREGGGAYEQYF.

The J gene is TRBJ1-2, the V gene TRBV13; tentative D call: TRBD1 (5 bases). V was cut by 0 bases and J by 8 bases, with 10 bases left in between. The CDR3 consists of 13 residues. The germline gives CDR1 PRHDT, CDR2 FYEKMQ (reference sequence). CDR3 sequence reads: CASSLGTEKGYTF. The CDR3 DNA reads TGTGCCAGCAGCTTAGGGACAGAAAAAGGCTACACCTTC. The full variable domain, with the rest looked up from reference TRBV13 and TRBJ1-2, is AAGVIQSPRHLIKEKRETATLKCYPIPRHDTVYWYQQGPGQDPQFLISFYEKMQSDKGSIPDRFSAQQFSDYHSELNMSSLELGDSALYFCASSLGTEKGYTFGSGTRLTVV.

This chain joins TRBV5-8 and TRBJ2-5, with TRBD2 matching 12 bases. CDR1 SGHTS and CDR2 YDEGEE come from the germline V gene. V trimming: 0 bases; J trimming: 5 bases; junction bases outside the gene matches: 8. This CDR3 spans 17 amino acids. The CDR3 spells CASSLVASGRALETQYF. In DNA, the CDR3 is TGTGCCAGCAGCTTGGTGGCTAGCGGGAGGGCCCTGGAGACCCAGTACTTC.

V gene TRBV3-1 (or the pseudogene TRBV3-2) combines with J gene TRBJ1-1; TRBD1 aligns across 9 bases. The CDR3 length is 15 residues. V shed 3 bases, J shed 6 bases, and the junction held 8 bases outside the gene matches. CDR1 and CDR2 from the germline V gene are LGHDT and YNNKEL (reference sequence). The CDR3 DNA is TGTGCCAGCAGCCATTCGGGACAGGGAGGGTCTGAAGCTTTCTTT. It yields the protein CASSHSGQGGSEAFF.

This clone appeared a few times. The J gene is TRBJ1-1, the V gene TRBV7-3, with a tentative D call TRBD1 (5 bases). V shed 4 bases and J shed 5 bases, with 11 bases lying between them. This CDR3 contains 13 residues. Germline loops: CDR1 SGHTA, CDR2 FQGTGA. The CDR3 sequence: CASSSGIVTEAFF. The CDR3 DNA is TGTGCCAGCAGCTCAGGGATAGTAACTGAAGCTTTCTTT. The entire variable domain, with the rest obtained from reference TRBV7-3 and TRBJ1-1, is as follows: GAGVSQTPSNKVTEKGKYVELRCDPISGHTALYWYRQSLGQGPEFLIYFQGTGAADDSGLPNDRFFAVRPEGSVSTLKIQRTERGDSAVYLCASSSGIVTEAFFGQGTRLTVV.

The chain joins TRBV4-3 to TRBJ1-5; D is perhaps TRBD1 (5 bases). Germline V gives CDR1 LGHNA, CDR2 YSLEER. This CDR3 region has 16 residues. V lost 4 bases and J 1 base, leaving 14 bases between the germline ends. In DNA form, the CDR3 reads TGCGCCAGCAGCCCCTCCTGGGGGGGGAGCAATCAGCCCCAGCATTTT. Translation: CASSPSWGGSNQPQHF.

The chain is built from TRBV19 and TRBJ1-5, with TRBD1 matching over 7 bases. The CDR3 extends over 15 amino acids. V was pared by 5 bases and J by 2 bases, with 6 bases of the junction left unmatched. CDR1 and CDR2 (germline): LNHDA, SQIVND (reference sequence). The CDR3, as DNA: TGTGCCAGTAGTCGTCGACAGGGACGCAATCAGCCCCAGCATTTT. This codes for CASSRRQGRNQPQHF. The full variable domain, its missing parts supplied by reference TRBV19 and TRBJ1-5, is DGGITQSPKYLFRKEGQNVTLSCEQNLNHDAMYWYRQDPGQGLRLIYYSQIVNDFQKGDIAEGYSVSREKKESFPLTVTSAQKNPTAFYLCASSRRQGRNQPQHFGDGTRLSIL.

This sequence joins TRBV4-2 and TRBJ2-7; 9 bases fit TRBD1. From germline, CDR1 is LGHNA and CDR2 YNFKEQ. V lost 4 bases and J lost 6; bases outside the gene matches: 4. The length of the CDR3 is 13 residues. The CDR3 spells CASSRDREVEQYF. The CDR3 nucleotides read TGTGCCAGCAGCCGGGACAGGGAAGTCGAGCAGTACTTC.

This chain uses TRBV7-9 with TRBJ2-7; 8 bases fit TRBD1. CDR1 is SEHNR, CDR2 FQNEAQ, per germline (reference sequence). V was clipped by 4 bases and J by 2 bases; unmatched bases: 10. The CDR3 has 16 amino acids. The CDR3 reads CASSYTPGTGPYEQYF. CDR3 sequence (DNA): TGTGCCAGCAGCTATACCCCCGGGACAGGACCCTACGAGCAGTACTTC.

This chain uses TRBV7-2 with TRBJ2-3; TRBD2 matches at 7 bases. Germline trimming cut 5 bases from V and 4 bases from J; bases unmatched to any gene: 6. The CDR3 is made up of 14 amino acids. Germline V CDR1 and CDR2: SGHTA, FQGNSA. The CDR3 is CASSLSGAADTQYF. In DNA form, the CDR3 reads TGTGCCAGCAGCCTGAGCGGGGCCGCAGATACGCAGTATTTT.

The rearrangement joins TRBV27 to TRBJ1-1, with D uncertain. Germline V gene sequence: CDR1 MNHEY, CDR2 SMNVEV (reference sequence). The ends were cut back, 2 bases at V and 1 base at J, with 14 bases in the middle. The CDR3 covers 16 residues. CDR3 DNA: TGTGCCAGCAGTTTACTGAGGGTGGGATCGAACACTGAAGCTTTCTTT. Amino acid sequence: CASSLLRVGSNTEAFF.

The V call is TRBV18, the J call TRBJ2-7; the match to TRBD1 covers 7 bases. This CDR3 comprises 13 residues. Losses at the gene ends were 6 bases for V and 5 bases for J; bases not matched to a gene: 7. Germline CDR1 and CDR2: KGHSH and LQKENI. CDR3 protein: CASSRQGRNEQYF. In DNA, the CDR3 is TGTGCCAGCTCCCGACAGGGAAGGAACGAGCAGTACTTC.

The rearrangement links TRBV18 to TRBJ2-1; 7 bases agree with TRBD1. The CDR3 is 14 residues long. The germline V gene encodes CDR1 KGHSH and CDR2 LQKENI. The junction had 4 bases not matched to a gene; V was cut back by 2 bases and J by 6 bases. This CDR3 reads CASSPEGGRNEQFF. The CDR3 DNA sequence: TGTGCCAGCTCACCAGAAGGGGGCCGCAATGAGCAGTTCTTC.